This TCR beta chain derives from a study of cytomegalovirus exposure and HLA in healthy donors. CDR1 SGDLS and CDR2 YYNGEE come from the germline V gene. This CDR3 is built from 15 residues. The V gene end was trimmed by 3 bases and the J gene end by 3 bases; junction bases not matched to a gene: 4. The PCR used 60 Vbeta and 13 Jbeta primers. Libraries were prepared by immunoSEQ multiplex PCR; TCRdb keeps only in-frame clonotypes and omits some of them. The sample table includes around 70,000 clones. J is TRBJ1-5 and V is TRBV9; 9 bases align to TRBD1. Input material: PBMCs. The TCR sequence derives from a female donor in good health and CMV-seropositive. The CDR3 spells CASSGTGAANQPQHF. As DNA, the CDR3 is TGTGCCAGCAGCGGGACAGGGGCCGCCAATCAGCCCCAGCATTTT.